Below, 8 T cell receptor beta chains from the same sample are listed, as sequenced in a study of vaccination and CD4 T cells after COVID-19. Sample treatment: roughly 11-day PBMC culture with coronavirus spike peptide pools or control peptides (ViraFEST assay). Cultured CD4+ T cells had their DNA profiled by the Oncomine TCR Beta short-read assay. TCRdb reprocessed the PCR reads via MiXCR and lists one record per CDR3 protein. The sample has approximately 14,000 distinct CDR3 sequences, approximately 50% seen once. Their antigens are not known. This material consisted of CD4+ T cells from blood, cultured in vitro, taken before SARS-CoV-2 vaccination. Receptor source: a human donor who had recovered from COVID-19.

The rearrangement uses TRBV28 and TRBJ1-1; perhaps TRBD1 as D (6 bases). The CDR3 extends over 15 amino acids. Germline CDR1 MDHEN, CDR2 SYDVKM. The V and J ends lost 7 bases and 1 base respectively, with 16 bases between them. The chain's CDR3 is CASIRGQSWNTEAFF. DNA of the CDR3: TGTGCCAGCATCAGGGGTCAAAGCTGGAACACTGAAGCTTTCTTT.

The chain employs TRBV10-3 and TRBJ2-3; possibly TRBD2 for D (6 bases). The germline V gene has CDR1 ENHRY and CDR2 SYGVKD. Trimming shortened V by 6 bases and J by 4 bases, and 14 bases separated the two germline ends. The CDR3 contains 14 residues. CDR3 nucleotide sequence: TGTGCCATCAGCGCCTGGGGGGAGGCAGATACGCAGTATTTT. As protein: CAISAWGEADTQYF.

The rearrangement uses TRBV6-1 and TRBJ2-5; 11 nucleotides match TRBD1. CDR1 MNHNS and CDR2 SASEGT come from the germline V gene. Trimming at V came to 5 bases and at J to 4 bases, leaving 9 bases not matched to a gene. This CDR3 is built from 16 residues. CDR3 sequence (DNA): TGTGCCAGCAGTCAAGGGACAGGGGGTTTTAGAGAGACCCAGTACTTC. This codes for CASSQGTGGFRETQYF.

DNA for the CDR3: TGTGCCAGTAGTATACGAGGAGACATGAACACTGAAGCTTTCTTT. Amino acids: CASSIRGDMNTEAFF. V usage is TRBV19 and J usage is TRBJ1-1; the D is unclear. Per germline, CDR1 LNHDA and CDR2 SQIVND (reference sequence). V was clipped by 2 bases and J by 0 bases, with 10 bases between them. The CDR3 is made up of 15 amino acids. The entire variable domain, with the rest obtained from reference TRBV19 and TRBJ1-1, is as follows: DGGITQSPKYLFRKEGQNVTLSCEQNLNHDAMYWYRQDPGQGLRLIYYSQIVNDFQKGDIAEGYSVSREKKESFPLTVTSAQKNPTAFYLCASSIRGDMNTEAFFGQGTRLTVV.

This clonotype is deemed medium-sized (0.01 to 0.1%). This rearrangement joins TRBV20-1 to TRBJ1-5; no firm D call. V was shortened by 2 bases and J by 5 bases, with 16 bases between the two germline ends. This CDR3 is 15 amino acids long. Per germline, CDR1 DFQATT and CDR2 SNEGSKA (reference sequence). CDR3 protein: CSARSRDVSDQPQHF. CDR3 bases: TGCAGTGCTAGATCCCGGGATGTTTCCGATCAGCCCCAGCATTTT.

This clonotype was detected a few times. The chain joins TRBV20-1 to TRBJ2-5, with TRBD2 matching over 12 bases. There are 14 residues in the CDR3. V shed 4 bases and J 1 base; nucleotides not matched to a gene: 1. CDR1 is DFQATT, CDR2 SNEGSKA, per germline (reference sequence). The CDR3 is CSATTSGGQETQYF. DNA for the CDR3: TGCAGTGCTACGACTAGCGGGGGCCAAGAGACCCAGTACTTC.

The chain uses TRBV19 and TRBJ1-5; the D gene is possibly TRBD1 (5 bases). Germline-derived CDR1 and CDR2 are LNHDA and SQIVND (reference sequence). V shed 1 base and J shed 6 bases, with 16 bases lying between them. This CDR3 is 16 amino acids long. This CDR3 reads CASSIAQVLGGQPQHF. DNA of the CDR3: TGTGCCAGTAGTATAGCCCAGGTCCTGGGGGGTCAGCCCCAGCATTTT.

The V call is TRBV11-2, the J call TRBJ1-1; 9 bases match TRBD1. This CDR3 has 13 amino acids. Germline-derived CDR1 and CDR2 are SGHAT and FQNNGV. J gave up 7 bases and V 3 bases, and 3 bases lay outside the gene matches. The chain's CDR3 is CASSLGQGIEAFF. The CDR3 nucleotides are TGTGCCAGCAGCTTGGGACAGGGAATTGAAGCTTTCTTT.